One and the same sample provided the 24 T cell receptor beta chains below, sequenced in a study of identical twins (dated by TCRdb to 2015 to 2016). The library came from 5' RACE. Sequencer: Illumina HiSeq 2000. The public reads were reprocessed in TCRdb via fastp at Q25 and MiXCR, keeping in-frame beta chains. Identical CDR3 proteins give one entry, which carries the most common genes and DNA. Within this sample are 1.5 million or so distinct CDR3 sequences, with around 29% of them counted one time only. Jointly, the top ten make up approximately 0.25% of the sample. The source material was cord blood. These receptors all stem from a newborn girl in good health.

The J gene is TRBJ2-2, the V gene TRBV24-1; 12 bases are shared with TRBD2. The CDR3 has 17 amino acids. Germline CDR1 KGHDR, CDR2 SFDVKD. Trimming at V came to 5 bases and at J to 7 bases, leaving 10 bases not matched to a gene. The chain's CDR3 is CATSAPLAGGRSGELFF. CDR3 DNA: TGTGCCACCAGTGCCCCCCTAGCGGGAGGGAGGAGCGGGGAGCTGTTTTTT.

CDR3 sequence: CSAHGGTTEAFF. DNA of the CDR3: TGCAGTGCTCACGGGGGCACCACTGAAGCTTTCTTT. J is TRBJ1-1 and V is TRBV20-1, with a possible D match to TRBD1 (6 bases). V lost 5 bases to trimming and J lost 4 bases, with 11 bases between them. Germline assignment: CDR1 DFQATT and CDR2 SNEGSKA (reference sequence). The CDR3 is made up of 12 amino acids.

This clonotype was seen many times. The rearrangement links TRBV20-1 to TRBJ2-3, with 7 bases lining up with TRBD2. The CDR3 has 15 residues. After removal of 0 bases from V and 1 base from J, the junction contained 4 bases not matched to a gene. Germline CDR1 DFQATT, CDR2 SNEGSKA (reference sequence). In DNA form, the CDR3 reads TGCAGTGCTAGAGATCGTCTAGCGGGCACAGATACGCAGTATTTT. Residues: CSARDRLAGTDTQYF.

This clonotype was seen at least ten times. This sequence joins TRBV12-3 or TRBV12-4 and TRBJ2-4, with D possibly being TRBD1 (7 bases). The CDR3 contains 16 residues. Trimming removed 6 bases at V and 0 bases at J, with 15 bases between. CDR3 amino acids: CASSSDRDLAKNIQYF. The CDR3 nucleotides read TGTGCCAGCAGCTCCGACAGGGACTTAGCCAAAAACATTCAGTACTTC.

There are a few counts of this clonotype. The rearrangement joins TRBV28 to TRBJ2-2, with 10 bases aligning to TRBD2. The CDR3 consists of 15 residues. Losses at the gene ends were 8 bases for V and 1 base for J; bases not matched to a gene: 4. CDR1 MDHEN and CDR2 SYDVKM come from the germline V gene. The CDR3 coding sequence is TGTGCCAGCCGGATAGCGGGAGGGAACACCGGGGAGCTGTTTTTT. It yields the protein CASRIAGGNTGELFF.

This clonotype was seen a few times. The chain has TRBV3-1 and TRBJ2-3; no definite D call. The germline gives CDR1 LGHDT, CDR2 YNNKEL (reference sequence). Trimming left V 6 bases short and J 3 bases short, with 19 bases between. The CDR3 spans 16 residues. This chain's CDR3 is CASSLGSSRFTDTQYF. The CDR3 nucleotides read TGTGCCAGCAGTCTTGGGTCCTCAAGGTTTACAGATACGCAGTATTTT.

The V gene is TRBV28, the J gene TRBJ1-6, with D perhaps matching TRBD1 (5 bases). Per germline, CDR1 MDHEN and CDR2 SYDVKM. The CDR3 is 14 amino acids. The V gene lost 10 bases and the J gene lost 10 bases, with 20 bases spanning the gap. This CDR3 is CATQPAGWGSPLHF. In DNA, the CDR3 is TGTGCCACTCAACCGGCGGGGTGGGGGTCACCCCTCCACTTT.

The chain joins TRBV28 to TRBJ2-7, with TRBD1 matching 7 bases. Germline V CDR1 and CDR2: MDHEN, SYDVKM. This CDR3 is built from 13 residues. The junction had 5 bases not matched to a gene; V was cut back by 4 bases and J by 5 bases. CDR3 in amino acids: CASSSGQVDEQYF. The CDR3 nucleotides read TGTGCCAGCAGTTCCGGACAGGTGGACGAGCAGTACTTC.

This clonotype was seen a handful of times. The V and J genes are TRBV7-9 and TRBJ1-6; D is undetermined. CDR1 SEHNR and CDR2 FQNEAQ come from the germline V gene (reference sequence). The CDR3 contains 14 residues. Trimming left V 2 bases short and J 11 bases short, with 13 bases between. The CDR3 coding sequence is TGTGCCAGCAGCTTATTCGCAGGAAAAACACCCCTCCACTTT. It translates to CASSLFAGKTPLHF.

The V gene is TRBV28, the J gene TRBJ2-1, with TRBD2 matching 11 bases. The CDR3 runs 16 residues. Germline CDR1 MDHEN, CDR2 SYDVKM. J was trimmed by 6 bases and V by 5 bases; bases with no gene match: 9. CDR3 sequence: CASSVVAGGPINEQFF. DNA of the CDR3: TGTGCCAGCAGTGTCGTAGCGGGAGGGCCTATCAATGAGCAGTTCTTC.

The V and J genes are TRBV27 and TRBJ1-2; maybe TRBD1 (6 bases). The CDR3 covers 13 residues. CDR1 and CDR2 (germline): MNHEY, SMNVEV (reference sequence). Between the trimmed V and J ends, which lost 5 bases and 5 bases, there was a span of 12 bases. The CDR3: CASSMIQGYGYTF. The CDR3 DNA reads TGTGCCAGCAGTATGATACAGGGTTATGGCTACACCTTC.

The chain links TRBV10-2 to TRBJ1-5; no clear D gene. CDR1 is WSHSY and CDR2 is SAAADI in the germline V gene. Trimming left V 8 bases short and J 1 base short, with 9 bases between. The CDR3 runs to 13 residues. CDR3 sequence: CASGMGSNQPQHF. DNA of the CDR3: TGCGCCAGCGGGATGGGCAGCAATCAGCCCCAGCATTTT.

The genes are TRBV6-6 and TRBJ1-2, with 9 bases matching TRBD1. V dropped 2 bases and J dropped 5; count of bases not matched to a gene: 6. CDR1 and CDR2 (germline): MNHNY, SVGAGI (reference sequence). The CDR3 totals 15 residues. CDR3 amino acids: CASSYGTGNIYGYTF. The CDR3 DNA is TGTGCCAGCAGTTACGGGACAGGGAATATATATGGCTACACCTTC.

This clonotype was detected only a few times. J is TRBJ1-4 and V is TRBV28; D uncertain. Germline-derived CDR1 and CDR2 are MDHEN and SYDVKM. V shed 5 bases and J shed 8 bases, with 21 bases lying between them. The CDR3 extends over 16 amino acids. For the CDR3, the DNA is TGTGCCAGCAGTCTCCTAACTCCGGGTCGCGTGGAAAAACTGTTTTTT. It yields the protein CASSLLTPGRVEKLFF.

This clonotype was counted between two and nine times. The V gene is TRBV19, the J gene TRBJ2-3, with TRBD2 identical over 8 bases. The CDR3 runs 15 residues. Trimming took 5 bases from V and 2 from J; bases not matched to a gene: 6. The germline CDR1 and CDR2 sequences are LNHDA and SQIVND (reference sequence). The chain's CDR3 is CASSREAGATDTQYF. Written as DNA, the CDR3 is TGTGCCAGTAGTCGAGAAGCGGGGGCCACAGATACGCAGTATTTT.

This clonotype has only a few counts. CDR3: CASSPNSNSPLHF. The CDR3 DNA sequence: TGTGCCAGCAGCCCCAACTCAAATTCACCCCTCCACTTT. J is TRBJ1-6 and V is TRBV11-2; D is uncertain. Trimming took off 5 bases at V and 7 bases at J, with 9 bases between the two ends. Germline V gives CDR1 SGHAT, CDR2 FQNNGV. The CDR3 runs 13 residues.

V gene TRBV27 combines with J gene TRBJ2-1; 7 nucleotides agree with TRBD1. The germline CDR1 and CDR2 sequences are MNHEY and SMNVEV (reference sequence). CDR3 length equals 15 residues. J gave up 0 bases and V 7 bases, and 6 bases lay outside the gene matches. CDR3 in DNA: TGTGCCAGCACCAACCGGGACAGCTCCTACAATGAGCAGTTCTTC. Protein sequence: CASTNRDSSYNEQFF.

DNA for the CDR3: TGTGCCAGCAGCGTAGCCACCCAACGCTACACCTTC. It encodes CASSVATQRYTF. This rearrangement joins TRBV9 to TRBJ1-2; D gene unclear. CDR1 and CDR2 from the germline V gene are SGDLS and YYNGEE. This CDR3 is built from 12 residues. V lost 0 bases to trimming and J lost 9 bases, with 9 bases between them.

Turning to this clonotype: With a much larger clone just one base away, this may be a read error. The rearrangement links TRBV10-3 to TRBJ2-5; possibly TRBD2 for D (6 bases). Germline V gene data show CDR1 as ENHRY and CDR2 as SYGVKD. Deletions cut 1 base from V and 11 bases from J, with 23 bases between. The CDR3 has 16 residues. CDR3 protein: CAISEWRDSSYNEQYF. The CDR3 DNA sequence: TGTGCCATCAGTGAGTGGAGGGATTCCTCCTACAATGAGCAGTACTTC.

This clonotype was recorded many times. The V gene is TRBV6-6, the J gene TRBJ2-7; 7 bases are a match to TRBD1. Germline values: CDR1 MNHNY, CDR2 SVGAGI (reference sequence). The CDR3 is made up of 14 amino acids. V trimming: 2 bases; J trimming: 2 bases; junction bases outside the gene matches: 3. The CDR3 region has the DNA TGTGCCAGCAGTTACGACAGGGCTACCTACGAGCAGTACTTC. Translating gives CASSYDRATYEQYF.

This clonotype was picked up a small number of times. This sequence joins TRBV4-1 and TRBJ1-2, with D perhaps TRBD1 (5 bases). Germline V gives CDR1 MGHRA, CDR2 YSYEKL. Deletions cut 2 bases from V and 8 bases from J, with 15 bases between. The CDR3 contains 14 residues. The CDR3 sequence is CASSQPGQGLGYTF. CDR3 coding DNA: TGCGCCAGCAGCCAACCGGGGCAGGGCTTGGGCTACACCTTC.

The chain employs TRBV24-1 and TRBJ2-2, with D possibly matching TRBD2 (5 bases). The length of the CDR3 is 15 residues. Germline V lookup: CDR1 KGHDR, CDR2 SFDVKD. Between the trimmed V and J ends, which lost 0 bases and 6 bases, there was a span of 10 bases. CDR3 DNA: TGTGCCACCAGTGATTTGAAGCGGTTATCCGGGGAGCTGTTTTTT. As protein: CATSDLKRLSGELFF.

This rearrangement joins TRBV2 to TRBJ2-5, with D uncertain. V was cut by 5 bases and J by 11 bases, with 12 bases left in between. This CDR3 spans 11 amino acids. Germline CDR1 reads SNHLY; CDR2 reads FYNNEI. The CDR3 nucleotides are TGTGCCAGCAGTAGAGGCCAACAGCAGTACTTC. It specifies CASSRGQQQYF.

This clonotype showed up just a few times. V gene TRBV12-3 or TRBV12-4 combines with J gene TRBJ2-3; 9 bases are shared with TRBD2. The CDR3 contains 16 residues. V dropped 0 bases and J dropped 2; count of bases not matched to a gene: 3. CDR3 amino acids: CASSLAASGATDTQYF. DNA of the CDR3: TGTGCCAGCAGTTTAGCGGCTAGCGGGGCCACAGATACGCAGTATTTT.